This entry concerns a single TCR beta chain. Its cognate antigen is unknown. The study ran its PCR with 60 Vbeta and 13 Jbeta primers. How the authors handled the data: In a later analysis, 79 million or so unique TCR beta chains included roughly 11 million shared by two or more donors. Sequenced by immunoSEQ multiplex PCR; TCRdb stores in-frame clones only, minus some. From that table come the V and J calls and clone size; the DNA was used to work out D and trimming. The table records under 150,000 clones, about three quarters of them present only once. The data were obtained in a study of cytomegalovirus exposure and HLA in healthy donors. Losses at the gene ends were 5 bases for V and 7 bases for J; bases not matched to a gene: 3. The CDR3 length is 12 residues. CDR1 is SGHDT, CDR2 YYEEEE, per germline. Broader study findings: Cytomegalovirus-associated status was assigned to approximately 160 TCR beta chains.

The gene calls are TRBV5-6 and TRBJ2-1, with 7 positions matching TRBD1. The sample comprised PBMCs. The clonotype originates from a man aged 30 to 45 in good health and CMV-seronegative. In DNA, the CDR3 is TGTGCCAGCAGACTACAGGGGAATGAGCAGTTCTTC. Translated: CASRLQGNEQFF.